These T cell receptor beta chains were read from a single sample in a study of OX40 agonist ivuxolimab in advanced cancers. TCRdb keeps only in-frame clones here, not all; method: immunoSEQ multiplex PCR. The table records 120,000 or so clones, approximately 89% of them present only once. This sample comprised CD4+ or CD8+ T cells sorted from blood, obtained in a trial of the OX40 agonist ivuxolimab. Receptor source: an adult with an advanced solid tumor such as melanoma, head and neck, liver or kidney cancer. Both conserved end residues are part of each CDR3. The size of a clone is reported for some rows only, either as once, few or many, or as a class for expanded clones.

j_call | v_call | clone_size | cdr3_aa
TRBJ2-7 | TRBV11-2 | . | CASSLSSWEGQEQYF
TRBJ1-5 | TRBV11-2 | . | CASSLGRGLGHQPQHF
TRBJ2-1 | TRBV29-1 | . | CSVEGGNFNEQFF
TRBJ2-7 | TRBV30 | . | CAGLTSGVAGEYF
TRBJ2-7 | TRBV2 | . | CASGVSYEQYF
TRBJ2-2 | TRBV7-6 | . | CASSPLAGDGELFF
TRBJ2-7 | TRBV19 | . | CASSTVGGVHEQYF
TRBJ2-7 | TRBV11-2 | . | CASSLNRVGYEQYF
TRBJ2-7 | TRBV5-8 | . | CASSILPGQGGYEQYF
TRBJ1-2 | TRBV7-3 | . | CASSLSSDPSHYGYTF
TRBJ1-5 | TRBV6-5 | . | CASSSTGDQPQHF
TRBJ2-1 | TRBV5-6 | . | CASSQGLAGLSYNEQFF
TRBJ1-5 | TRBV27 | . | CASSLSLVGPQHF
TRBJ1-5 | TRBV4-3 | . | CASSQERHQPQHF
TRBJ1-4 | TRBV30 | . | CAWSLQQTNEKLFF
TRBJ2-7 | TRBV10-3 | . | CAISESREGNEQYF
TRBJ2-4 | TRBV6-1 | . | CASSDPGDIQYF
TRBJ2-3 | TRBV27 | . | CASSLSRGGDTQYF
TRBJ2-2 | TRBV9 | . | CASSVTGGGELFF
TRBJ2-7 | TRBV30 | . | CAWRRRPSYEQYF
TRBJ1-2 | TRBV29-1 | . | CSVDGTPVHYGYTF
TRBJ1-1 | TRBV11-3 | . | CASSWGSGQGNTEAFF
TRBJ1-3 | TRBV5-1 | few | CASSLAQGTHTIYF
TRBJ1-1 | TRBV9 | . | CASSVGGMMNTEAFF
TRBJ1-2 | TRBV19 | . | CASSKGRTGADGYTF
TRBJ2-5 | TRBV11-2 | . | CASSLRETQYF
TRBJ2-2 | TRBV5-4 | . | CASSPGTKDPGELFF
TRBJ2-1 | TRBV7-4 | once | CASSSGALADQSSYNEQFF
TRBJ1-4 | TRBV4-1 | . | CASSQVRGPGLSFANEKLFF
TRBJ2-7 | TRBV7-6 | once | CASSLRTGGDYEQYF
TRBJ2-2 | TRBV10-3 | . | CAIEAGPARTGELFF